These 18 T cell receptor beta chains share one sample of origin, sequenced in a study of blood T cell repertoires in COVID-19. Method: immunoSEQ multiplex PCR; TCRdb's copy keeps in-frame clones and lacks some. The data contain about 84,000 clones, 80% to 90% of them seen just once; the ten biggest clones take up around 16%. The specimen sequenced was peripheral blood. The receptors come from a woman over 75 with acute or convalescent COVID-19.

The chain links TRBV28 to TRBJ2-5, with 8 bases aligning to TRBD2. V lost 8 bases, J lost 5 bases, and 10 bases stayed unmatched. Germline V gene sequence: CDR1 MDHEN, CDR2 SYDVKM. The CDR3 consists of 14 residues. This CDR3 reads CASAPSGGGETQYF. CDR3 bases: TGTGCCAGCGCACCGAGCGGGGGAGGGGAGACCCAGTACTTC.

The J gene is TRBJ2-2, the V gene TRBV7-3, with D possibly TRBD2 on 5 matching bases. The CDR3 extends over 14 amino acids. Deletions cut 5 bases from V and 3 bases from J, with 10 bases between. Germline V gene lookup returns CDR1 SGHTA and CDR2 FQGTGA. The CDR3 nucleotides read TGTGCCAGCAGCCCATCGGACTACACCGGGGAGCTGTTTTTT. Protein product: CASSPSDYTGELFF. Complete variable domain (other parts from reference TRBV7-3 and TRBJ2-2): GAGVSQTPSNKVTEKGKYVELRCDPISGHTALYWYRQSLGQGPEFLIYFQGTGAADDSGLPNDRFFAVRPEGSVSTLKIQRTERGDSAVYLCASSPSDYTGELFFGEGSRLTVL.

Notes on this clone: Other DNA sequences in this sample translate to the same CDR3. This sequence joins TRBV7-9 and TRBJ1-6, with a possible D match to TRBD1 (6 bases). The CDR3 runs to 15 residues. The germline CDR1 and CDR2 sequences are SEHNR and FQNEAQ (reference sequence). With 0 bases removed from V and 7 bases from J, the gap between germline ends came to 10 bases. This CDR3 reads CASSLASGVNSPLHF. CDR3 coding DNA: TGTGCCAGCAGCTTAGCTTCAGGGGTCAATTCACCCCTCCACTTT.

The chain uses TRBV7-2 and TRBJ1-1, with TRBD1 matching over 8 bases. The junction had 6 bases not matched to a gene; V was cut back by 4 bases and J by 5 bases. The CDR3 covers 14 residues. CDR1 SGHTA and CDR2 FQGNSA come from the germline V gene. CDR3 sequence: CASSSQGGRTEAFF. The CDR3 coding sequence is TGTGCCAGCAGCTCACAGGGGGGAAGGACTGAAGCTTTCTTT.

This chain joins TRBV30 and TRBJ1-4; D remains ambiguous. From germline, CDR1 is GTSNPN and CDR2 SVGIG (reference sequence). The CDR3 has 17 residues. The V end was cut by 1 base, the J end by 14 bases, with 29 bases between. CDR3 region: CAWSGVGIRQREDRLFF. DNA of the CDR3: TGTGCCTGGAGTGGAGTCGGGATCCGTCAAAGAGAGGATAGGCTGTTTTTT.

The chain recombines TRBV5-4 with TRBJ2-7, with D possibly being TRBD2 (5 bases). Trimming cost V 4 bases and J 0 bases, with 14 bases left between them. Germline V gives CDR1 SGHNT, CDR2 YYREEE (reference sequence). This CDR3 region has 15 residues. The CDR3 here is CASSGRGSSSYEQYF. In nucleotides, the CDR3 is TGTGCCAGCAGCGGCCGAGGGTCGAGCTCCTACGAGCAGTACTTC.

The chain uses TRBV5-1 and TRBJ1-1; D ambiguous. This CDR3 is built from 14 residues. Germline V gives CDR1 SGHRS, CDR2 YFSETQ. V lost 3 bases and J 5 bases, leaving 14 bases between the germline ends. The CDR3 bases are TGCGCCAGCAGCTCGGGGTCGAGGGAAACTGAAGCTTTCTTT. Its protein is CASSSGSRETEAFF.

This clone came up a few times. This sequence joins TRBV29-1 and TRBJ2-3, with 7 bases fitting TRBD2. The germline V gene has CDR1 SQVTM and CDR2 ANQGSEA. V trimming: 0 bases; J trimming: 2 bases; junction bases outside the gene matches: 8. This CDR3 has 16 amino acids. The CDR3 nucleotides are TGCAGCGTTGAAGATCTTGGGGGGGGGTACACAGATACGCAGTATTTT. It yields the protein CSVEDLGGGYTDTQYF.

The CDR3 coding sequence is TGTGCCAGCAGCGTATTGTACGGGAACACTGAAGCTTTCTTT. As protein: CASSVLYGNTEAFF. The chain combines TRBV9 with TRBJ1-1; D is undetermined. From germline, CDR1 is SGDLS and CDR2 YYNGEE. The CDR3 covers 14 residues. Trimming took 1 base from V and 1 from J, leaving 8 bases between them.

V is TRBV24-1 and J is TRBJ1-2, with 10 positions matching TRBD1. This CDR3 comprises 13 residues. Germline V CDR1 and CDR2: KGHDR, SFDVKD. After removal of 5 bases from V and 9 bases from J, the junction contained 5 bases not matched to a gene. CDR3 DNA: TGTGCCACCAGTGCCGCGGGACAGGGGAGCTACACCTTC. Protein product: CATSAAGQGSYTF.

The chain is built from TRBV3-1 (or the pseudogene TRBV3-2) and TRBJ2-2; 9 bases agree with TRBD2. The CDR3 has 16 residues. Germline V gene data show CDR1 as LGHDT and CDR2 as YNNKEL (reference sequence). The ends lost 5 bases at V and 8 bases at J; junction bases unmatched: 12. The CDR3 loop is CASSSGGGGAPGELFF. In DNA, the CDR3 is TGTGCCAGCAGCTCCGGGGGCGGGGGGGCCCCGGGGGAGCTGTTTTTT.

This clone was recorded a few times. The V and J genes are TRBV29-1 and TRBJ1-2; a weak D match, TRBD1 (5 bases). The CDR3 has 12 residues. Trimming shortened V by 3 bases and J by 5 bases, and 10 bases separated the two germline ends. Germline CDR1 SQVTM, CDR2 ANQGSEA. Here the CDR3 DNA reads TGCAGCGTTGATATTGGGGGGTATGGCTACACCTTC. This gives the protein CSVDIGGYGYTF.

This chain links TRBV28 with TRBJ1-5, with unresolved D. CDR1 MDHEN and CDR2 SYDVKM come from the germline V gene. The CDR3 sequence is 15 residues long. The V gene lost 7 bases and the J gene lost 1 base, with 14 bases spanning the gap. The CDR3 coding sequence is TGTGCCAGCACCCCTCAGAGAGGAAGCAATCAGCCCCAGCATTTT. The encoded protein is CASTPQRGSNQPQHF.

The genes are TRBV27 and TRBJ2-5, with a possible D match to TRBD1 (6 bases). V was pared by 10 bases and J by 4 bases, with 19 bases between. This CDR3 region has 14 residues. Looked up from germline, CDR1 is MNHEY and CDR2 is SMNVEV (reference sequence). The CDR3 loop reads CATQPQGRGETQYF. The CDR3, as DNA: TGTGCCACCCAACCCCAGGGCAGGGGAGAGACCCAGTACTTC.

This chain uses TRBV5-6 with TRBJ1-6; 12 positions agree with TRBD1. This CDR3 is built from 17 residues. The junction had 5 bases not matched to a gene; V was cut back by 0 bases and J by 7 bases. CDR1 is SGHDT, CDR2 YYEEEE, per germline. The CDR3 bases are TGTGCCAGCAGCTTGGCGGGACAGGGGGCGAGGAATTCACCCCTCCACTTT. Translating it yields CASSLAGQGARNSPLHF.

This clone was counted between two and nine times. The rearrangement links TRBV9 to TRBJ2-2; 7 nucleotides line up with TRBD1. V dropped 2 bases and J dropped 0; count of bases not matched to a gene: 7. The germline gives CDR1 SGDLS, CDR2 YYNGEE. The CDR3 is 17 residues long. The DNA for the CDR3 is TGTGCCAGCAGCGTCAAACGGACAGGCCCGAACACCGGGGAGCTGTTTTTT. Encoded protein: CASSVKRTGPNTGELFF.

The chain joins TRBV6-5 to TRBJ2-5, with D possibly TRBD2 on 5 matching bases. The CDR3 spans 14 residues. Per germline, CDR1 MNHEY and CDR2 SVGAGI. Trimming took 6 bases from V and 2 from J, leaving 13 bases between them. The CDR3 spells CASRPGLLQETQYF. In DNA, the CDR3 is TGTGCCAGCAGACCCGGACTTTTACAAGAGACCCAGTACTTC.

With respect to this clone: Germline and junction disagree at one end, which may indicate a read error. The J gene is TRBJ1-2, the V gene TRBV23-1, with 7 nucleotides matching TRBD1. TRBV23-1 is an ORF for which the function is uncertain. The CDR3 runs to 10 residues. CDR3 residues: CASSPLGQSF. CDR3 sequence (DNA): TGCGCCAGCAGTCCTCTGGGACAGAGCTTC.